The source of this T cell receptor (beta chain) is a study of blood T cell repertoires in COVID-19. Study at large: The analysed material was cDNA or gDNA that came from T cells, B-cell-depleted T cells, or PBMCs.

Per the original methods: Reference gene primer amplification yielded estimated nucleated cell counts. TCRdb keeps only in-frame clones here, not all; method: immunoSEQ multiplex PCR. V, J and clone size reflect that table, while D and trimming were determined from the DNA. The table lists a few hundred thousand clones, just over 85% of them singletons. The V gene end was trimmed by 3 bases and the J gene end by 3 bases; junction bases not matched to a gene: 7. The germline gives CDR1 LGHNA, CDR2 YNFKEQ. The CDR3 consists of 16 residues. The participants were between roughly 18 and 100 years old and came from about two dozen US areas. Membership in each cohort depended on participant-reported clinical history.

The V gene is TRBV4-2, the J gene TRBJ1-2; 10 bases map to TRBD1. Material for sequencing was PBMCs or T cells enriched from blood (not recorded which). The receptor comes from a woman in her forties with acute COVID-19. CDR3: CASSQEGQGSYYGYTF. The CDR3 DNA is TGTGCCAGCAGCCAGGAGGGACAGGGGTCATACTATGGCTACACCTTC.